The next 20 T cell receptor beta chains were all read from a single sample in a study of human T cells and chemical hapten exposure. TCRdb reanalysed the RACE reads using MiXCR and keeps one entry per CDR3 protein. The sample consists of some 300,000 distinct CDR3 sequences, 4.5% to 7% of them appearing once. The time point was: pre-sensitization, week 0. The sample's treatment: therapeutic diphenylcyclopropenone sensitization with weekly scalp DPC. The sample was whole blood, taken in connection with sensitization to the hapten diphenylcyclopropenone (DPC). The receptors were gathered from a woman aged 18-35 years with alopecia areata. Some clones in this sample may be carry-over from other donors' samples.

V is TRBV5-5 and J is TRBJ2-2; D gene uncertain. V lost 3 bases and J 11 bases, leaving 14 bases between the germline ends. The CDR3 contains 13 residues. CDR1 and CDR2 (germline): SGHKS, YYEKEE (reference sequence). The CDR3 region has the DNA TGTGCCAGCAGCTCGGACGGTGACGGAGAGCTGTTTTTT. Translating gives CASSSDGDGELFF. The full variable domain, rest sourced from reference TRBV5-5 and TRBJ2-2, is DAGVTQSPTHLIKTRGQQVTLRCSPISGHKSVSWYQQVLGQGPQFIFQYYEKEERGRGNFPDRFSARQFPNYSSELNVNALLLGDSALYLCASSSDGDGELFFGEGSRLTVL.

This clonotype was found a few times. The V and J genes are TRBV28 and TRBJ1-1; 9 bases are shared with TRBD1. CDR1 MDHEN and CDR2 SYDVKM come from the germline V gene. V shed 4 bases and J 6 bases; nucleotides not matched to a gene: 6. The CDR3 runs 14 residues. The CDR3 DNA is TGTGCCAGCAGTTCACAGGGGGCCTCAGCTGAAGCTTTCTTT. Protein: CASSSQGASAEAFF.

Ten or more counts support this clonotype. This chain links TRBV6-2 or TRBV6-3 with TRBJ1-4; D is unclear. Germline loops: CDR1 MNHEY, CDR2 SVGEGT. V was cut by 0 bases and J by 6 bases, with 14 bases left in between. This CDR3 contains 16 residues. CDR3 loop: CASSYSMRGDDEKLFF. The CDR3 nucleotides are TGTGCCAGCAGTTACTCGATGCGGGGAGATGATGAAAAACTGTTTTTT.

This clonotype was counted at least ten times. The chain links TRBV13 to TRBJ1-2, with TRBD1 matching over 11 bases. The CDR3 length is 15 residues. The germline V gene encodes CDR1 PRHDT and CDR2 FYEKMQ (reference sequence). Trimming removed 5 bases from V and 4 bases from J; junction bases left unmatched: 6. In DNA form, the CDR3 reads TGTGCCAGCAGCCTGGACAGGGGGCGAGGCTATGGCTACACCTTC. Protein: CASSLDRGRGYGYTF.

This clonotype showed up just a few times. The gene calls are TRBV7-6 and TRBJ2-2, with no clear D. Germline values: CDR1 SGHVS, CDR2 FNYEAQ. The CDR3 spans 14 residues. With 5 bases removed from V and 3 bases from J, the gap between germline ends came to 10 bases. As DNA, the CDR3 is TGTGCCAGCAGCGAGGTGTCCGACACCGGGGAGCTGTTTTTT. Translating it yields CASSEVSDTGELFF.

The table lists this clonotype with many counts. V is TRBV5-6 and J is TRBJ1-3; no clear D. Germline CDR1 and CDR2: SGHDT and YYEEEE. V lost 5 bases and J 2 bases, leaving 20 bases between the germline ends. The CDR3 covers 17 residues. The CDR3 protein is CASSLPGQNLPGNTIYF. In nucleotides, the CDR3 is TGTGCCAGCAGTCTACCGGGCCAGAATCTCCCTGGAAACACCATATATTTT.

This clonotype has just a few counts. The chain combines TRBV12-3 or TRBV12-4 with TRBJ2-6, with D uncertain. V shed 6 bases and J shed 0 bases, with 9 bases lying between them. The CDR3 loop spans 15 amino acids. CDR3 protein: CASRLLSSGANVLTF. CDR3 DNA: TGTGCCAGCAGGCTCCTAAGCTCTGGGGCCAACGTCCTGACTTTC.

This clonotype was seen a few times. The gene calls are TRBV12-3 or TRBV12-4 and TRBJ1-4; 11 nucleotides agree with TRBD1. There are 15 residues in the CDR3. The V gene end was trimmed by 7 bases and the J gene end by 7 bases; junction bases not matched to a gene: 8. CDR3 nucleotide sequence: TGTGCCAGCAAAGAGGCCGGGACAGGGGGTGAAAAACTGTTTTTT. This codes for CASKEAGTGGEKLFF.

This clonotype was counted many times. This chain links TRBV2 with TRBJ2-2; no clear D gene. The V gene's germline CDR1 is SNHLY and CDR2 FYNNEI. The germline V and J ends were trimmed by 8 bases and 7 bases, with 14 bases remaining between them. The CDR3 contains 13 residues. In DNA, the CDR3 is TGTGCCAGCTGTGCCTACCAAGGCGGGGAGCTGTTTTTT. Its protein is CASCAYQGGELFF.

This clonotype was seen many times. The chain links TRBV28 to TRBJ1-1, with a tentative D call TRBD1 (6 bases). Germline CDR1 MDHEN, CDR2 SYDVKM. The CDR3 is 14 residues long. V lost 5 bases, J lost 2 bases, and 12 bases lay in between. CDR3 in DNA: TGTGCCAGCAGTCGTGGACAGCTCAACACTGAAGCTTTCTTT. Its protein is CASSRGQLNTEAFF.

This sequence joins TRBV7-6 and TRBJ1-5, with TRBD1 matching 7 bases. CDR1 and CDR2 from the germline V gene are SGHVS and FNYEAQ. Losses at the gene ends were 5 bases for V and 7 bases for J; bases not matched to a gene: 11. CDR3 length: 15 residues. The CDR3 loop is CASSTGQARGQPQHF. In DNA form, the CDR3 reads TGTGCCAGCAGCACAGGACAGGCGAGGGGACAGCCCCAGCATTTT. Full variable domain (missing parts from reference TRBV7-6 and TRBJ1-5): GAGVSQSPRYKVTKRGQDVALRCDPISGHVSLYWYRQALGQGPEFLTYFNYEAQQDKSGLPNDRFSAERPEGSISTLTIQRTEQRDSAMYRCASSTGQARGQPQHFGDGTRLSIL.

Ten or more counts support this clonotype. V is TRBV18 and J is TRBJ1-5; D is possibly TRBD1 (6 bases). Between the trimmed V and J ends, which lost 6 bases and 6 bases, there was a span of 12 bases. Germline loops: CDR1 KGHSH, CDR2 LQKENI. The CDR3 extends over 13 amino acids. The DNA for the CDR3 is TGTGCCAGCTCCGGGGGGGCTCTTCAGCCCCAGCATTTT. It yields the protein CASSGGALQPQHF.

Ten or more counts support this clonotype. The CDR3 loop is CASSVQGRSNQPQHF. The CDR3 coding sequence is TGTGCCAGCAGTGTTCAAGGACGTAGCAATCAGCCCCAGCATTTT. The V and J genes are TRBV2 and TRBJ1-5; the D is unclear. V was shortened by 4 bases and J by 0 bases, with 10 bases between the two germline ends. Looked up from germline, CDR1 is SNHLY and CDR2 is FYNNEI. This CDR3 has 15 amino acids.

The chain recombines TRBV4-1 with TRBJ1-2, with D unresolved. Trimming removed 0 bases at V and 6 bases at J, with 14 bases between. The CDR3 contains 15 residues. The germline V gene has CDR1 MGHRA and CDR2 YSYEKL. For the CDR3, the DNA is TGCGCCAGCAGCCAAGAGGGTGGCCCTTTAAATGGCTACACCTTC. This codes for CASSQEGGPLNGYTF.

Many counts were recorded for this clonotype. The V call is TRBV5-6, the J call TRBJ2-3; 7 bases match TRBD2. Trimming removed 5 bases from V and 2 bases from J; junction bases left unmatched: 2. In germline, CDR1 is SGHDT, CDR2 YYEEEE. CDR3 length equals 13 residues. The CDR3 coding sequence is TGTGCCAGCAGACGGGAGGTCACAGATACGCAGTATTTT. Amino acid sequence: CASRREVTDTQYF.

This clonotype has more than one count but fewer than ten. This chain joins TRBV2 and TRBJ2-5; 10 bases fit TRBD1. This CDR3 contains 15 residues. Germline lookup yields CDR1 SNHLY and CDR2 FYNNEI. V lost 8 bases to trimming and J lost 7 bases; unmatched junction nucleotides: 13. CDR3 nucleotide sequence: TGTGCCAGCCAAGAGGTTGGGACAGGGGTGGGGACCCAGTACTTC. Residues: CASQEVGTGVGTQYF.

The V call is TRBV20-1, the J call TRBJ1-2; 8 bases are shared with TRBD1. V lost 3 bases, J lost 5 bases, and 8 bases stayed unmatched. Germline V CDR1 and CDR2: DFQATT, SNEGSKA (reference sequence). This CDR3 contains 14 residues. The CDR3 DNA sequence: TGCAGTGCTAGTGATCCAGGGGGCGCGTATGGCTACACCTTC. Residues: CSASDPGGAYGYTF.

Concerning this clonotype itself: A read error is possible here, since a much larger clone lies one base away. V usage is TRBV6-5 and J usage is TRBJ1-6; D is uncertain. Germline-derived CDR1 and CDR2 are MNHEY and SVGAGI. This CDR3 is 16 amino acids long. For the CDR3, the DNA is TGTGCCAGCAGTTACTCGTGGAGCTCCTATAGTTCACCCCTCCACTTT. As protein: CASSYSWSSYSSPLHF.

This clonotype came up a few times. The rearrangement links TRBV25-1 to TRBJ1-1; no firm D call. In germline, CDR1 is MGHDK, CDR2 SYGVNS. Trimming cost V 4 bases and J 4 bases, with 10 bases left between them. This CDR3 contains 13 residues. The DNA for the CDR3 is TGTGCCAGCAGTGTGGTCAGTGGCACTGAAGCTTTCTTT. It codes for CASSVVSGTEAFF.

The chain has TRBV20-1 and TRBJ1-2; TRBD1 matches at 7 bases. The CDR3 has 13 residues. The V segment lost 4 bases and the J segment 4 bases; nucleotides outside the gene matches: 6. Germline assignment: CDR1 DFQATT and CDR2 SNEGSKA (reference sequence). The CDR3 loop is CSAKTGNAYGYTF. DNA for the CDR3: TGCAGTGCTAAGACAGGGAACGCCTATGGCTACACCTTC.